The 18 T cell receptor beta chains listed next were all sequenced from one sample in a study of technical replicates of blood from a handful of donors (dated by TCRdb to about 2017). Libraries came from the immunoSEQ multiplex PCR assay. Not all clones reach the TCRdb copy of this immuneACCESS table, which keeps in-frame sequences only. Checked studies attribute under half of the gap to unresolved V genes and leave the rest unexplained. This sample holds tens of thousands of clones; approximately 96% were observed only once. The top ten hold over 0.2% of the sample. The sample comprised T cells isolated from PBMCs. The receptor set was obtained from a human donor in good health.

The rearrangement links TRBV21-1 to TRBJ2-7; whether TRBD2, the table's D call, matches the DNA was not checked. TRBV21-1 is a pseudogene segment. CDR3 length: 16 amino acids. The CDR3 loop reads CASSKNPRGGTYEQYF. The CDR3 nucleotides read TGTGCCAGCAGCAAGAACCCCCGGGGGGGGACCTACGAGCAGTACTTC.

The chain carries TRBV4-2 and TRBJ2-7; 10 positions agree with TRBD2. V gave up 4 bases and J gave up 6 bases; unmatched junction bases: 9. The CDR3 consists of 15 residues. The V gene's germline CDR1 is LGHNA and CDR2 YNFKEQ. The CDR3 DNA sequence: TGTGCCAGCAGCCCCATAGCGGGGGGCAAGGCCGAGCAGTACTTC. This gives the protein CASSPIAGGKAEQYF.

The CDR3, as DNA: TGTGCCAGCAGCGTAATACTAGGAGATACGCAGTATTTT. Amino acid sequence: CASSVILGDTQYF. J is TRBJ2-3 and V is TRBV7-7; weak D call: TRBD2 (5 bases). In germline, CDR1 is SSHAT, CDR2 FNYEAQ (reference sequence). Between the trimmed V and J ends, which lost 5 bases and 5 bases, there was a span of 11 bases. This CDR3 contains 13 residues.

The genes are TRBV29-1 and TRBJ2-1; D perhaps matches TRBD2 (6 bases). Germline CDR1 is SQVTM and CDR2 is ANQGSEA. The CDR3 has 12 residues. V was pared by 2 bases and J by 9 bases, with 11 bases between. This CDR3 reads CSVELIGSEQFF. The CDR3 coding sequence is TGCAGCGTTGAATTAATCGGGAGTGAGCAGTTCTTC.

This rearrangement joins TRBV5-5 to TRBJ1-1, with D maybe TRBD1 (5 bases). The CDR3 runs to 16 residues. CDR1 SGHKS and CDR2 YYEKEE come from the germline V gene (reference sequence). The V end lost 0 bases, the J end lost 5 bases, and 17 bases lay between the germline ends. The CDR3 nucleotides are TGTGCCAGCAGCTTGGTGTCAGGGAGGCGTGGGACTGAAGCTTTCTTT. Translated, it gives CASSLVSGRRGTEAFF.

The CDR3 loop is CASSFLGTGSDGYTF. The CDR3 bases are TGTGCCAGCAGCTTTCTCGGTACAGGGTCAGATGGCTACACCTTC. J is TRBJ1-2 and V is TRBV11-1; tentatively, D is TRBD1 (6 bases). V shed 3 bases and J shed 6 bases, with 17 bases lying between them. The CDR3 length is 15 residues. CDR1 is SGHAT and CDR2 is FQDESV in the germline V gene (reference sequence).

This clone was seen a few times. At the DNA level, this CDR3 is encoded by other sequences in the same sample as well. The gene calls are TRBV19 and TRBJ1-5; possible D gene TRBD1, 6 bases. The germline V and J ends were trimmed by 5 bases and 4 bases, with 12 bases remaining between them. This CDR3 region has 14 residues. The germline gives CDR1 LNHDA, CDR2 SQIVND (reference sequence). DNA of the CDR3: TGTGCCAGTAGTTGGGGGCGCGGGAATCAGCCCCAGCATTTT. Translation gives CASSWGRGNQPQHF.

V and J are TRBV11-3 and TRBJ1-2, with D tentatively TRBD1 (5 bases). Trimming took off 6 bases at V and 0 bases at J, with 20 bases between the two ends. The CDR3 contains 17 residues. In germline, CDR1 is SGHNT, CDR2 YENEEA. The CDR3 loop is CASRKSPPDSSNYGYTF. The CDR3 bases are TGTGCCAGCAGAAAAAGCCCCCCCGACAGCTCTAACTATGGCTACACCTTC.

As DNA, the CDR3 is TGTGCCAGCAGTTTTGGGGCTACAGATACGCAGTATTTT. Its translation is CASSFGATDTQYF. The chain links TRBV6-6 to TRBJ2-3; D is perhaps TRBD1 (5 bases). This CDR3 has 13 residues. CDR1 and CDR2 (germline): MNHNY, SVGAGI (reference sequence). Trimming took 4 bases from V and 3 from J, leaving 8 bases between them.

The J gene is TRBJ1-1, the V gene TRBV4-1; 9 bases align to TRBD1. Germline loops: CDR1 MGHRA, CDR2 YSYEKL. V lost 3 bases and J lost 1; bases outside the gene matches: 9. The CDR3 consists of 17 residues. The CDR3, as DNA: TGCGCCAGCAGCCACCTGAACAGGGGGCGTCGGAACACTGAAGCTTTCTTT. This gives the protein CASSHLNRGRRNTEAFF.

The rearrangement links TRBV7-8 to TRBJ2-3; no clear D gene. The V gene lost 3 bases and the J gene lost 0 bases, with 13 bases spanning the gap. Germline-derived CDR1 and CDR2 are SGHVS and FQNEAQ. The CDR3 contains 16 residues. The CDR3 nucleotides are TGTGCCAGCAGCTTTCCTGCAGATGCTAGCACAGATACGCAGTATTTT. This codes for CASSFPADASTDTQYF.

This chain links TRBV5-4 with TRBJ1-3, with 7 nucleotides matching TRBD1. The CDR3 spans 14 residues. The junction had 9 bases not matched to a gene; V was cut back by 4 bases and J by 8 bases. In germline, CDR1 is SGHNT, CDR2 YYREEE (reference sequence). The CDR3 here is CASSVDRERYTIYF. CDR3 bases: TGTGCCAGCAGCGTAGACAGGGAGAGGTACACCATATATTTT.

This chain links TRBV29-1 with TRBJ2-7; 7 bases agree with TRBD2. V shed 6 bases and J 0 bases; nucleotides not matched to a gene: 5. Germline CDR1 and CDR2: SQVTM and ANQGSEA. CDR3 length: 13 residues. The DNA for the CDR3 is TGCAGCGTACGTAGGGACTACTCCTACGAGCAGTACTTC. Its translation is CSVRRDYSYEQYF.

The V gene is TRBV29-1, the J gene TRBJ2-2; D is ambiguous. The CDR3 is 13 amino acids. Germline V CDR1 and CDR2: SQVTM, ANQGSEA. V lost 4 bases, J lost 1 base, and 7 bases lay in between. The CDR3: CSVVRGNTGELFF. CDR3 bases: TGCAGCGTTGTTAGAGGGAACACCGGGGAGCTGTTTTTT.

The CDR3 sequence is CAWATGNEQYF. For the CDR3, the DNA is TGTGCCTGGGCCACAGGGAACGAGCAGTACTTC. V is TRBV30 and J is TRBJ2-7; maybe TRBD1 (6 bases). V was shortened by 5 bases and J by 5 bases, with 10 bases between the two germline ends. Germline values: CDR1 GTSNPN, CDR2 SVGIG (reference sequence). The CDR3 extends over 11 amino acids.

CDR3 sequence (DNA): TGTGCCAGCCTACCCCAGGGTTACACAGATACGCAGTATTTT. It codes for CASLPQGYTDTQYF. The rearrangement links TRBV27 to TRBJ2-3; D is possibly TRBD1 (5 bases). Looked up from germline, CDR1 is MNHEY and CDR2 is SMNVEV (reference sequence). This CDR3 has 14 amino acids. Trimming cost V 8 bases and J 2 bases, with 14 bases left between them.

V is TRBV11-2 and J is TRBJ2-5; TRBD2 matches at 7 bases. CDR1 and CDR2 (germline): SGHAT, FQNNGV. The V gene end was trimmed by 1 base and the J gene end by 4 bases; junction bases not matched to a gene: 6. The CDR3 length is 15 residues. The DNA of the CDR3 is TGTGCCAGCAGCTTAGCGGGGGAGGGGCGAGAGACCCAGTACTTC. This encodes CASSLAGEGRETQYF.

This chain joins TRBV7-3 and TRBJ2-2, with TRBD2 identical over 11 bases. J lost 4 bases, V lost 5 bases, and 3 bases had no gene match. Germline CDR1 SGHTA, CDR2 FQGTGA. The CDR3 is 15 amino acids. The CDR3 spells CASSQGLAGTGELFF. The CDR3 nucleotides are TGTGCCAGCAGCCAAGGACTAGCGGGCACCGGGGAGCTGTTTTTT.